The next 14 T cell receptor beta chains were all read from a single sample in a study of spatial heterogeneity in lung cancer. A single record per CDR3 protein comes from TCRdb applying MiXCR to the 5' RACE reads. The sample lists over 70,000 distinct CDR3 sequences, approximately 9% occurring once. Time point in this sample: blood at routine non-recurrence follow-up after resection. The material sequenced was PBMCs, taken at follow-up. All receptors come from a female donor with early-stage non-small cell lung cancer.

This clonotype was recorded at least ten times. V usage is TRBV28 and J usage is TRBJ2-7, with TRBD2 matching 11 bases. The CDR3 runs 18 residues. The V gene's germline CDR1 is MDHEN and CDR2 SYDVKM. The junction had 22 bases not matched to a gene; V was cut back by 9 bases and J by 6 bases. This CDR3 reads CASPPGVLAGVSWAEQYF. The CDR3 DNA follows: TGTGCCAGTCCTCCTGGGGTACTAGCGGGAGTGAGTTGGGCCGAGCAGTACTTC.

This clonotype was observed a few times. The chain combines TRBV29-1 with TRBJ1-1; D not resolved. Germline loops: CDR1 SQVTM, CDR2 ANQGSEA. V lost 4 bases, J lost 0 bases, and 9 bases lay in between. This CDR3 region has 13 residues. CDR3 region: CSVGAVMNTEAFF. The CDR3 nucleotides read TGCAGCGTTGGTGCAGTTATGAACACTGAAGCTTTCTTT.

This clonotype was found many times. The rearrangement joins TRBV20-1 to TRBJ1-5; the match to TRBD1 covers 7 bases. Germline CDR1 and CDR2: DFQATT and SNEGSKA (reference sequence). The trim removed 2 bases at V and 7 bases at J, leaving 17 bases unmatched. The length of the CDR3 is 17 residues. The CDR3: CSARQGGTGRFKQPQHF. The DNA of the CDR3 is TGCAGTGCTAGACAGGGGGGGACCGGTCGCTTTAAGCAGCCCCAGCATTTT.

The V gene is TRBV27, the J gene TRBJ1-2, with 7 bases identical to TRBD1. The ends lost 6 bases at V and 4 bases at J; junction bases unmatched: 14. This CDR3 spans 16 amino acids. Germline lookup yields CDR1 MNHEY and CDR2 SMNVEV (reference sequence). This CDR3 is CASSLGTASAGYGYTF. CDR3 nucleotides: TGTGCCAGCAGCCTAGGGACAGCCTCAGCTGGCTATGGCTACACCTTC.

This clonotype was seen many times. V is TRBV28 and J is TRBJ2-4; 10 bases agree with TRBD2. The CDR3 totals 15 residues. J lost 1 base, V lost 3 bases, and 0 bases had no gene match. The germline CDR1 and CDR2 sequences are MDHEN and SYDVKM. The CDR3, as DNA: TGTGCCAGCAGTTTTAGCGGGGGGGCCAAAAACATTCAGTACTTC. Translating it yields CASSFSGGAKNIQYF.

This clonotype was observed at least ten times. V usage is TRBV19 and J usage is TRBJ2-7; 7 bases are shared with TRBD1. This CDR3 is 13 amino acids long. V lost 5 bases and J lost 2; bases outside the gene matches: 3. Looked up from germline, CDR1 is LNHDA and CDR2 is SQIVND (reference sequence). The CDR3 DNA is TGTGCCAGTAGTCCCGGGACAGCCTACGAGCAGTACTTC. This codes for CASSPGTAYEQYF.

This clonotype turned up a few times. The rearrangement links TRBV10-1 to TRBJ2-7, with TRBD1 as a possible D gene (6 bases). The V gene's germline CDR1 is WNHNN and CDR2 SYGVQD (reference sequence). Trimming cost V 6 bases and J 0 bases, with 6 bases left between them. The CDR3 is 12 amino acids. The CDR3 loop reads CASRDSSYEQYF. CDR3 DNA sequence: TGCGCCAGCAGGGACAGCTCCTACGAGCAGTACTTC.

This chain links TRBV19 with TRBJ2-1, with 8 bases that match TRBD2. Germline-derived CDR1 and CDR2 are LNHDA and SQIVND (reference sequence). J was trimmed by 8 bases and V by 5 bases; bases with no gene match: 8. The CDR3 spans 14 residues. The DNA of the CDR3 is TGTGCCAGTAGTTCTAGCGGGTTTGCGGATGAGCAGTTCTTC. Translating gives CASSSSGFADEQFF.

In this sample, this clonotype turned up many times. This rearrangement joins TRBV3-1 to TRBJ1-6; TRBD1 matches 7 bases. The V gene end was trimmed by 2 bases and the J gene end by 16 bases; junction bases not matched to a gene: 8. The CDR3 is made up of 13 amino acids. CDR1 and CDR2 (germline): LGHDT, YNNKEL (reference sequence). The CDR3 reads CASSQSQGPLLHF. In nucleotides, the CDR3 is TGTGCCAGCAGCCAATCACAGGGGCCCCTTCTCCACTTT.

This clonotype was found many times. The chain is built from TRBV9 and TRBJ2-2, with D perhaps matching TRBD2 (6 bases). The germline V gene encodes CDR1 SGDLS and CDR2 YYNGEE. This CDR3 is 20 amino acids long. V was clipped by 0 bases and J by 0 bases, with 21 bases between them. For the CDR3, the DNA is TGTGCCAGCAGCGTAGAGGGGACGGAGGGTAACCCAGCGAACACCGGGGAGCTGTTTTTT. This gives the protein CASSVEGTEGNPANTGELFF.

This clonotype was seen repeatedly, ten times or more. The chain uses TRBV20-1 and TRBJ2-1; possible D gene TRBD1, 5 bases. The V gene's germline CDR1 is DFQATT and CDR2 SNEGSKA (reference sequence). V was shortened by 0 bases and J by 10 bases, with 25 bases between the two germline ends. The CDR3 is 17 residues long. CDR3 DNA sequence: TGCAGTGCTAGAGATGTTTATGGAAACAGGCACCCCGGGGAGCAGTTCTTC. It encodes CSARDVYGNRHPGEQFF.

This clonotype was counted at least ten times. The V call is TRBV5-1, the J call TRBJ2-5; TRBD2 agrees at 11 bases. Germline V gives CDR1 SGHRS, CDR2 YFSETQ. Trimming took 1 base from V and 3 from J; bases not matched to a gene: 2. The CDR3 is 15 residues long. The CDR3, as DNA: TGCGCCAGCAGCTTGCAACTAGCGGGAGAAGAGACCCAGTACTTC. As protein: CASSLQLAGEETQYF.

The chain uses TRBV20-1 and TRBJ2-1, with 8 bases that match TRBD2. This CDR3 has 14 amino acids. From germline, CDR1 is DFQATT and CDR2 SNEGSKA (reference sequence). The ends lost 2 bases at V and 5 bases at J; junction bases unmatched: 5. CDR3 sequence (DNA): TGCAGTGCTAGATTAGCGGGAAAGGACAATGAGCAGTTCTTC. Protein sequence: CSARLAGKDNEQFF.

This clonotype was recorded many times. This rearrangement joins TRBV28 to TRBJ1-2; TRBD1 matches at 7 bases. CDR1 is MDHEN and CDR2 is SYDVKM in the germline V gene. CDR3 size: 15 residues. V lost 1 base, J lost 4 bases, and 6 bases stayed unmatched. The CDR3 DNA reads as TGTGCCAGCAGTTTATACAGGGGCTGGGGCTATGGCTACACCTTC. Translating it yields CASSLYRGWGYGYTF.